The 14 T cell receptor beta chains in this list originate from one sample, sequenced in a study of CD8+ T cells in alopecia areata. RNA extraction was followed by reverse transcription into cDNA, which acted as the sequencing template. Profiled with immunoSEQ multiplex PCR; TCRdb holds only in-frame clones, not every one. Of some 150,000 clones in the sample, about 56% were seen once. Specified treatment: oral pan-JAK inhibitor, 5-10 mg twice daily. This sample comprised CD8+ T cells sorted from blood, obtained at week 4, from a patient treated with tofacitinib. Receptors originate from a human donor with alopecia areata.

Remarks on this clone: The same CDR3 is also encoded by other DNA sequences in this sample. This chain joins TRBV2 and TRBJ1-5, with D possibly being TRBD1 (5 bases). V was pared by 3 bases and J by 7 bases, with 7 bases between. There are 12 residues in the CDR3. Germline CDR1 SNHLY, CDR2 FYNNEI. CDR3 nucleotide sequence: TGTGCCAGCAGTGAGGGGGACCAGCCCCAGCATTTT. This codes for CASSEGDQPQHF.

This clone was counted between two and nine times. The chain recombines TRBV6-5 with TRBJ1-1; 7 nucleotides match TRBD1. Trimming at V came to 6 bases and at J to 5 bases, leaving 12 bases not matched to a gene. The CDR3 extends over 15 amino acids. The V gene's germline CDR1 is MNHEY and CDR2 SVGAGI. CDR3 in amino acids: CASSRTQGKGTEAFF. The CDR3 nucleotides are TGTGCCAGCAGCCGTACACAGGGGAAGGGGACTGAAGCTTTCTTT.

This rearrangement joins TRBV5-4 to TRBJ2-7; a weak D match, TRBD2 (6 bases). Germline-derived CDR1 and CDR2 are SGHNT and YYREEE (reference sequence). The CDR3 totals 12 residues. V dropped 3 bases and J dropped 7 bases, with 11 bases sitting between them. The CDR3 region is CASSWEEGEQYF. The CDR3 DNA reads as TGTGCCAGCAGCTGGGAGGAAGGGGAGCAGTACTTC.

J is TRBJ2-2 and V is TRBV6-5; D remains ambiguous. The CDR3 is 13 amino acids. Per germline, CDR1 MNHEY and CDR2 SVGAGI. Trimming removed 2 bases at V and 10 bases at J, with 11 bases between. In DNA form, the CDR3 reads TGTGCCAGCAGTTACAAGGTTGGGTCGGAGCTGTTTTTT. It translates to CASSYKVGSELFF.

The rearrangement uses TRBV2 and TRBJ1-5; D remains ambiguous. The V and J ends lost 2 bases and 4 bases respectively, with 9 bases between them. From germline, CDR1 is SNHLY and CDR2 FYNNEI. The CDR3 has 14 amino acids. Written as DNA, the CDR3 is TGTGCCAGCAGTGAAAAGGGTTTGAATCAGCCCCAGCATTTT. It codes for CASSEKGLNQPQHF. Drawing the rest from reference TRBV2 and TRBJ1-5, the complete variable domain is EPEVTQTPSHQVTQMGQEVILRCVPISNHLYFYWYRQILGQKVEFLVSFYNNEISEKSEIFDDQFSVERPDGSNFTLKIRSTKLEDSAMYFCASSEKGLNQPQHFGDGTRLSIL.

The chain joins TRBV4-1 to TRBJ1-1; D might be TRBD1 (5 bases). In germline, CDR1 is MGHRA, CDR2 YSYEKL. V lost 1 base to trimming and J lost 2 bases, with 14 bases between them. The length of the CDR3 is 16 residues. The CDR3 here is CASSQASGRINTEAFF. Written as DNA, the CDR3 is TGCGCCAGCAGCCAAGCCTCGGGACGGATAAACACTGAAGCTTTCTTT.

This chain joins TRBV7-9 and TRBJ2-7, with D perhaps TRBD1 or TRBD2 (5 bases each). Trimming stripped 3 bases from V and 2 bases from J, with 11 bases between. The CDR3 has 14 amino acids. Germline CDR1 SEHNR, CDR2 FQNEAQ (reference sequence). The CDR3 sequence is CASSFGTAAYEQYF. CDR3 bases: TGTGCCAGCAGCTTCGGGACGGCCGCCTACGAGCAGTACTTC.

V is TRBV15 and J is TRBJ1-3; 9 bases align to TRBD1. Germline V lookup: CDR1 LNHNV, CDR2 YYDKDF (reference sequence). The length of the CDR3 is 14 residues. Losses at the gene ends were 9 bases for V and 3 bases for J; bases not matched to a gene: 6. CDR3 in DNA: TGTGCCACTCGGGACAGGGCGTTTGGAAACACCATATATTTT. Translated, it gives CATRDRAFGNTIYF.

This clone showed up just a few times. V is TRBV10-3 and J is TRBJ2-5; 7 bases match TRBD1. The CDR3 length is 14 residues. Per germline, CDR1 ENHRY and CDR2 SYGVKD. The trim removed 4 bases at V and 1 base at J, leaving 3 bases unmatched. CDR3 nucleotide sequence: TGTGCCATCAGTGGGACAGGACCCCAAGAGACCCAGTACTTC. This translates into CAISGTGPQETQYF.

In this sample, this clone turned up once. In nucleotides, the CDR3 is TGTGCCAGCAGCTTGGACTACGAGCAGTACTTC. Translated: CASSLDYEQYF. The rearrangement uses TRBV5-6 and TRBJ2-7; D is unresolved. The V end was cut by 0 bases, the J end by 3 bases, with 1 base between. CDR3 length: 11 amino acids. Germline V lookup: CDR1 SGHDT, CDR2 YYEEEE.

This clone was detected once. The chain uses TRBV15 and TRBJ2-3, with D perhaps assigned TRBD1 or TRBD2 (5 bases each). Deletions cut 3 bases from V and 5 bases from J, with 18 bases between. The CDR3 is made up of 16 amino acids. CDR1 and CDR2 (germline): LNHNV, YYDKDF (reference sequence). CDR3 DNA sequence: TGTGCCACCAGCAGGCTCGATGGGACCGATCTAGATACGCAGTATTTT. Protein: CATSRLDGTDLDTQYF.

This clone was detected only once. V and J are TRBV6-5 and TRBJ1-2; a weak D match, TRBD1 (5 bases). The length of the CDR3 is 12 residues. Germline CDR1 and CDR2: MNHEY and SVGAGI. Trimming shortened V by 4 bases and J by 7 bases, and 10 bases separated the two germline ends. As DNA, the CDR3 is TGTGCCAGCAGTTTCGGGGGAGTTGGCTACACCTTC. Its translation: CASSFGGVGYTF.

The CDR3 here is CASSPGQVGPYEQYF. CDR3 coding DNA: TGTGCCAGCAGCCCAGGACAGGTTGGACCCTACGAGCAGTACTTC. The V call is TRBV6-5, the J call TRBJ2-7; TRBD1 matches 7 bases. Per germline, CDR1 MNHEY and CDR2 SVGAGI. The CDR3 runs to 15 residues. Trimming cost V 6 bases and J 2 bases; bases outside gene matches: 10.

V is TRBV9 and J is TRBJ2-1, with D hard to call. V was clipped by 0 bases and J by 8 bases, with 15 bases between them. The V gene's germline CDR1 is SGDLS and CDR2 YYNGEE. This CDR3 is built from 15 residues. CDR3 amino acids: CASSVGPLGTHEQFF. The CDR3 DNA is TGTGCCAGCAGCGTAGGGCCCCTGGGAACCCATGAGCAGTTCTTC.